This TCR beta chain was found in a study of blood T cell repertoires in COVID-19. Study-wide context: The United States, Italy and Spain provided the acute and convalescent COVID-19 samples. PBMCs, B-cell-depleted T cells, or T cells were the source of the cDNA or gDNA that made up the material.

The junction had 9 bases not matched to a gene; V was cut back by 6 bases and J by 5 bases. This CDR3 is built from 15 residues. Looked up from germline, CDR1 is ENHRY and CDR2 is SYGVKD. Per the original data handling: Using reference gene primer amplification, nucleated cell counts were estimated. Produced via immunoSEQ multiplex PCR; TCRdb's table is partial and in-frame only. That table is the source of V, J and clone size, and D and trimming were worked out from the DNA. The sample consists of approximately 120,000 clones, more than 80% of them appearing once. The chain links TRBV10-3 to TRBJ2-1, with TRBD2 identical over 8 bases. The sample consisted of peripheral blood. The source of this sequence is a human donor in a cohort sampled during active COVID-19. The CDR3 sequence is CAIRASGFSHNEQFF. DNA of the CDR3: TGTGCCATCAGGGCTAGCGGGTTTAGCCACAATGAGCAGTTCTTC.